One and the same sample provided the 3 T cell receptor beta chains below, sequenced in a study of blood T cell repertoires in COVID-19. The table came from immunoSEQ multiplex PCR; TCRdb's copy has only in-frame clones and leaves some out. The sample records 35,000 to 45,000 clones, around 79% being singletons. The sequencing sample was made of peripheral blood. The receptors stem from a human donor in a cohort sampled during active COVID-19.

This clone was recorded a few times. The CDR3 loop reads CASRPRDRGIGGEAFF. The CDR3 nucleotides read TGTGCCAGCAGGCCCCGGGACAGGGGGATTGGTGGTGAAGCTTTCTTT. The chain has TRBV2 and TRBJ1-1; TRBD1 agrees at 11 bases. V shed 6 bases, J shed 7 bases, and the junction held 13 bases outside the gene matches. The CDR3 contains 16 residues. Germline V lookup: CDR1 SNHLY, CDR2 FYNNEI. Full variable domain (outside the CDR3, taken from reference TRBV2 and TRBJ1-1): EPEVTQTPSHQVTQMGQEVILRCVPISNHLYFYWYRQILGQKVEFLVSFYNNEISEKSEIFDDQFSVERPDGSNFTLKIRSTKLEDSAMYFCASRPRDRGIGGEAFFGQGTRLTVV.

V usage is TRBV5-4 and J usage is TRBJ2-7, with D tentatively TRBD1 (7 bases). The CDR3 extends over 16 amino acids. Germline CDR1 and CDR2: SGHNT and YYREEE (reference sequence). Trimming left V 0 bases short and J 2 bases short, with 15 bases between. The CDR3 region is CASSLGGTAVAYEQYF. The DNA for the CDR3 is TGTGCCAGCAGCTTGGGCGGGACAGCTGTAGCCTACGAGCAGTACTTC.

The chain couples TRBV28 to TRBJ1-5; 7 positions agree with TRBD1. Germline V gene sequence: CDR1 MDHEN, CDR2 SYDVKM. The CDR3 is 18 amino acids. Trimming took 5 bases from V and 7 from J; bases not matched to a gene: 20. The CDR3 loop reads CASSLTLYRGGRGQPQHF. The CDR3, as DNA: TGTGCCAGCAGTCTTACCCTTTACAGGGGAGGCCGGGGACAGCCCCAGCATTTT.